This T cell receptor (beta chain) was retrieved from a study of shared clonotypes between healthy human individuals. Regarding the study as a whole: In this cohort, only blood was sampled, and tissue repertoires likely differ.

Over several immunoSEQ plates, each subset's genomic DNA was distributed in even portions. Amplification in unsorted PBMC replicate PCRs started from about 320 ng DNA, which equals tens of thousands of T cell genomes. Generated by immunoSEQ multiplex PCR, the TCRdb table keeps only in-frame clones and is missing some. Counted here are some 470,000 clones, approximately 80% occurring once; the ten biggest clones make up 13%. The CDR3 covers 17 residues. V lost 2 bases, J lost 1 base, and 10 bases stayed unmatched. In germline, CDR1 is SEHNR, CDR2 FQNEAQ (reference sequence). This clone occurred a few times. Its antigen is not identified.

The sample was PBMCs. The chain joins TRBV7-9 to TRBJ2-5, with 7 positions matching TRBD2. The receptor's source is a woman aged 35 to 49 in good health. Some clones in this sample may be carry-over from other donors' samples. Here the CDR3 DNA reads TGTGCCAGCAGCTTATATATTGGGGCTAGCGGCCAAGAGACCCAGTACTTC. It encodes CASSLYIGASGQETQYF.